This T cell receptor beta chain was recovered during a study of blood T cell repertoires in COVID-19. The V segment lost 4 bases and the J segment 6 bases; nucleotides outside the gene matches: 7. CDR1 SGHTS and CDR2 YDEGEE come from the germline V gene. The CDR3 contains 15 residues. Method: immunoSEQ multiplex PCR; TCRdb's copy keeps in-frame clones and lacks some. The profile shows tens of thousands of clones, around 84% of them singletons. The clonotype originates from a man in his 70s with active or convalescent COVID-19. The sequencing input was peripheral blood. J is TRBJ2-1 and V is TRBV5-8; TRBD2 agrees at 10 bases. CDR3 in DNA: TGTGCCAGCAGCCTCCTAGCGGGAGCCTTCAATGAGCAGTTCTTC. Encoded protein: CASSLLAGAFNEQFF.